Listed below are T cell receptor beta chains from one sample, sequenced in a study of identical twins. TCRdb re-called the 5' RACE reads through MiXCR, storing one row per CDR3 protein. The sample shows about 530,000 distinct CDR3 sequences, about 22% of them seen only once. This same sample was also part of a study on yellow fever vaccine responses in identical twins.

The sequenced sample consisted of CD4+ T cells sorted from blood. The receptors shown here come from a woman aged 18-29 years in good health. CDR3s include the opening cysteine and the closing phenylalanine or tryptophan.

V gene	J gene	CDR3 protein
TRBV24-1	TRBJ2-7	CATSDPGTCLYEQYF
TRBV5-1	TRBJ1-2	CASSTGTDWGNYGYTF
TRBV5-5	TRBJ2-7	CASSSHHEQYF
TRBV6-1	TRBJ2-1	CASTNVGTSNNEQFF
TRBV2	TRBJ2-2	CATRESGELFF
TRBV9	TRBJ2-1	CASSGQPSYNEQFF
TRBV7-8	TRBJ1-5	CASSFTGGGNQPQHF
TRBV10-3	TRBJ1-5	CAISEARGLEGRDQPQHF
TRBV3-1	TRBJ2-7	CASSHSSGLAFAEQYF
TRBV5-6	TRBJ2-2	CASSYLSGWDTGELFF
TRBV29-1	TRBJ2-2	CSTLGSATNTGELFF
TRBV7-9	TRBJ1-2	CASSLRFGVQTHYGYTF
TRBV9	TRBJ1-1	CASSVGESEAFF
TRBV12-3/TRBV12-4	TRBJ1-3	CASTGDRTGNTIYF
TRBV29-1	TRBJ2-1	CSVEMREAPRGQFF
TRBV5-1	TRBJ2-5	CASSFDVAGGKTQYF
TRBV28	TRBJ2-1	CASSSEQGGRDNEQFF
TRBV20-1	TRBJ2-2	CSAIRGAGELFF
TRBV7-9	TRBJ2-3	CVTGAAGTTDTQYF
TRBV5-1	TRBJ1-4	CASSRRPTGETNEKLFF
TRBV7-2	TRBJ2-1	CASSLTTGTYNEQFF
TRBV12-3/TRBV12-4	TRBJ1-6	CASSLAGSPLHF